A single sample gave rise to the 23 T cell receptor beta chains below, sequenced in a study of shared clonotypes between healthy human individuals. Produced via immunoSEQ multiplex PCR; TCRdb's table is partial and in-frame only. The data contain roughly 2,500,000 clones, roughly 93% of them singletons. Sequenced input: naive CD4+ T cells from PBMCs. The subset denotes: CD45RA+ positively selected. The receptor source for this set is a man aged 18 to 29 in good health. Some clones in this sample may be carry-over from other donors' samples.

This chain connects TRBV6-6 to TRBJ2-7; 10 positions agree with TRBD2. V shed 2 bases, J shed 2 bases, and the junction held 6 bases outside the gene matches. Looked up from germline, CDR1 is MNHNY and CDR2 is SVGAGI (reference sequence). The CDR3 is 16 residues long. CDR3 in amino acids: CASSYEGLASTYEQYF. In nucleotides, the CDR3 is TGTGCCAGCAGTTACGAGGGACTAGCGTCAACCTACGAGCAGTACTTC.

The chain has TRBV30 and TRBJ2-3; 12 nucleotides agree with TRBD2. The CDR3 is made up of 17 amino acids. J lost 5 bases, V lost 5 bases, and 14 bases had no gene match. Looked up from germline, CDR1 is GTSNPN and CDR2 is SVGIG (reference sequence). The CDR3 DNA follows: TGTGCCTGGTCCTCGTCTTGGACTAGCGGGATCGGAGATACGCAGTATTTT. Translation gives CAWSSSWTSGIGDTQYF.

The gene calls are TRBV13 and TRBJ1-6; 7 positions agree with TRBD1. This CDR3 is built from 14 residues. Unmatched junction bases numbered 4, after V lost 4 bases and J lost 7 bases. Germline CDR1 PRHDT, CDR2 FYEKMQ (reference sequence). CDR3: CASSSTGWNSPLHF. The DNA of the CDR3 is TGTGCCAGCAGCTCGACAGGGTGGAATTCACCCCTCCACTTT.

CDR3 residues: CASSTRGQGDHYEQYF. CDR3 nucleotide sequence: TGTGCCAGCAGTACCCGAGGACAGGGGGACCACTACGAGCAGTACTTC. The rearrangement joins TRBV28 to TRBJ2-7; 10 bases match TRBD1. The CDR3 length is 16 residues. J was trimmed by 3 bases and V by 5 bases; bases with no gene match: 10. Germline-derived CDR1 and CDR2 are MDHEN and SYDVKM.

The chain combines TRBV10-3 with TRBJ1-3; D is undetermined. Germline values: CDR1 ENHRY, CDR2 SYGVKD. Trimming removed 2 bases from V and 2 bases from J, with 4 bases in between. This CDR3 contains 13 residues. CDR3 amino acids: CAISEITGNTIYF. The CDR3, as DNA: TGTGCCATCAGTGAGATAACTGGAAACACCATATATTTT.

This chain uses TRBV5-1 with TRBJ2-6; 10 bases match TRBD2. V lost 4 bases and J lost 2; bases outside the gene matches: 3. There are 16 residues in the CDR3. Germline V lookup: CDR1 SGHRS, CDR2 YFSETQ. The CDR3 loop is CASSPLAGAGANVLTF. The CDR3 nucleotides are TGCGCCAGCAGCCCCCTAGCGGGAGCTGGGGCCAACGTCCTGACTTTC.

V is TRBV21-1 and J is TRBJ1-5; TRBD1 reflects the table's D call only, with no check against the DNA. TRBV21-1 is noted as a pseudogene. CDR3 size: 19 residues. The CDR3 DNA reads as TGTGCCAGCAGCAAAGGAAAATTACAGGGGGGGAATAGCAATCAGCCCCAGCATTTT. Protein product: CASSKGKLQGGNSNQPQHF.

The V gene is TRBV6-1, the J gene TRBJ1-5; D is unclear. V gave up 1 base and J gave up 2 bases, with 21 bases separating them. Per the germline V gene, CDR1 is MNHNS and CDR2 is SASEGT. This CDR3 is built from 19 residues. The CDR3 loop reads CASSEGPLDLDRRNQPQHF. The CDR3 DNA sequence: TGTGCCAGCAGTGAAGGTCCGTTAGACTTGGACCGCCGCAATCAGCCCCAGCATTTT.

This rearrangement joins TRBV10-3 to TRBJ2-1; the match to TRBD1 covers 11 bases. Germline CDR1 ENHRY, CDR2 SYGVKD. CDR3 length equals 16 residues. J lost 7 bases, V lost 2 bases, and 7 bases had no gene match. CDR3 bases: TGTGCCATCAGTGAGGGATGGACAGGGGGCTCGAATGAGCAGTTCTTC. Translated: CAISEGWTGGSNEQFF.

The J gene is TRBJ2-7, the V gene TRBV6-5; D is uncertain. The V end lost 5 bases, the J end lost 2 bases, and 10 bases lay between the germline ends. There are 13 residues in the CDR3. Germline loops: CDR1 MNHEY, CDR2 SVGAGI. CDR3 nucleotides: TGTGCCAGCAGTGGCACAACCACCTACGAGCAGTACTTC. It translates to CASSGTTTYEQYF.

Here the CDR3 DNA reads TGTGCCAGTTCGCTGCAGGGGGTTCAAGAGACCCAGTACTTC. It codes for CASSLQGVQETQYF. The chain combines TRBV19 with TRBJ2-5, with TRBD1 matching 7 bases. The CDR3 contains 14 residues. CDR1 LNHDA and CDR2 SQIVND come from the germline V gene (reference sequence). V shed 8 bases and J 2 bases; nucleotides not matched to a gene: 8.

The chain recombines TRBV27 with TRBJ2-7; D possibly corresponds to TRBD1 (6 bases). The CDR3 has 13 residues. Trimming removed 3 bases at V and 6 bases at J, with 12 bases between. The germline CDR1 and CDR2 sequences are MNHEY and SMNVEV (reference sequence). The CDR3 reads CASSFNRVSEQYF. CDR3 DNA sequence: TGTGCCAGCAGTTTCAACAGGGTCAGCGAGCAGTACTTC.

This sequence joins TRBV5-1 and TRBJ2-5; either TRBD1 or TRBD2 may fit D (5 bases each). Trimming pared 0 bases from V and 4 bases from J, leaving 13 bases between. Germline V gives CDR1 SGHRS, CDR2 YFSETQ. The CDR3 has 15 residues. The CDR3 is CASSLAMRGLETQYF. DNA of the CDR3: TGCGCCAGCAGCTTGGCCATGAGGGGATTAGAGACCCAGTACTTC.

V and J are TRBV28 and TRBJ2-5; 9 nucleotides agree with TRBD1. Germline CDR1 MDHEN, CDR2 SYDVKM. The CDR3 spans 16 residues. The trim removed 6 bases at V and 3 bases at J, leaving 11 bases unmatched. CDR3 DNA sequence: TGTGCCAGCAGAGGAATAGGGACAGGGCCGAAAGAGACCCAGTACTTC. Amino acids: CASRGIGTGPKETQYF.

The V gene is TRBV28, the J gene TRBJ2-3, with D perhaps matching TRBD1 or TRBD2 (5 bases each). The CDR3 is 16 amino acids. V gave up 4 bases and J gave up 6 bases, with 20 bases separating them. CDR1 MDHEN and CDR2 SYDVKM come from the germline V gene. CDR3 DNA: TGTGCCAGCAGTTCCATGGGACGCGGAAGCAAGGATACGCAGTATTTT. It is translated as CASSSMGRGSKDTQYF.

The rearrangement links TRBV15 to TRBJ2-7; unclear D gene. The V gene's germline CDR1 is LNHNV and CDR2 YYDKDF (reference sequence). V was cut by 1 base and J by 5 bases, with 12 bases left in between. The CDR3 extends over 14 amino acids. CDR3 loop: CATSRVSQLDEQYF. The CDR3 DNA reads TGTGCCACCAGCAGAGTGAGCCAACTTGACGAGCAGTACTTC.

V is TRBV6-6 and J is TRBJ2-7, with 7 positions matching TRBD1. From germline, CDR1 is MNHNY and CDR2 SVGAGI (reference sequence). The CDR3 has 14 residues. The ends lost 6 bases at V and 2 bases at J; junction bases unmatched: 7. CDR3 nucleotide sequence: TGTGCCAGCAGAAGAACAGGGGAAACCTACGAGCAGTACTTC. This gives the protein CASRRTGETYEQYF.

Points on this clone: At the DNA level, this CDR3 is encoded by other sequences in the same sample as well. The CDR3 DNA sequence: TGTGCCAGTAGTATAGGGGGTAGCGAGCAGTACTTC. It encodes CASSIGGSEQYF. The chain recombines TRBV19 with TRBJ2-7; the D is unclear. V lost 1 base and J lost 6, with 7 bases in between. CDR3 length: 12 residues. Germline V gives CDR1 LNHDA, CDR2 SQIVND (reference sequence).

The chain recombines TRBV5-1 with TRBJ1-3; D uncertain. Germline CDR1 reads SGHRS; CDR2 reads YFSETQ. CDR3 length: 15 amino acids. Trimming pared 2 bases from V and 0 bases from J, leaving 9 bases between. CDR3: CASSFGPRSGNTIYF. DNA of the CDR3: TGCGCCAGCAGCTTTGGACCTCGCTCTGGAAACACCATATATTTT.

The chain has TRBV11-3 and TRBJ2-2; TRBD1 aligns across 7 bases. The CDR3 totals 14 residues. Germline CDR1 SGHNT, CDR2 YENEEA. V was pared by 5 bases and J by 6 bases, with 6 bases of the junction left unmatched. In nucleotides, the CDR3 is TGTGCCAGCAGCACCAGACAGGGTGCCGGGGAGCTGTTTTTT. This translates into CASSTRQGAGELFF.

CDR3 protein: CASSRTETQAWGTQYF. Written as DNA, the CDR3 is TGCGCCAGCAGCCGGACCGAGACTCAAGCGTGGGGGACCCAGTACTTC. The chain combines TRBV5-1 with TRBJ2-5, with D hard to call. V lost 4 bases and J 7 bases, leaving 23 bases between the germline ends. Germline CDR1 and CDR2: SGHRS and YFSETQ. The CDR3 has 16 residues.

Of note for this clone: The sample carries other DNA sequences with the same CDR3. The genes are TRBV20-1 and TRBJ2-5; D not certain. CDR3 length: 10 amino acids. V gave up 5 bases and J gave up 5 bases, with 6 bases separating them. Germline V CDR1 and CDR2: DFQATT, SNEGSKA (reference sequence). CDR3 nucleotide sequence: TGCAGTGCTGCCGGCGAGACCCAGTACTTC. Its translation: CSAAGETQYF.

The V gene is TRBV7-2, the J gene TRBJ1-4, with D unresolved. From germline, CDR1 is SGHTA and CDR2 FQGNSA. Trimming pared 0 bases from V and 4 bases from J, leaving 3 bases between. The CDR3 is 13 residues long. As DNA, the CDR3 is TGTGCCAGCAGCTTAGCCGTTAATGAAAAACTGTTTTTT. This codes for CASSLAVNEKLFF. Variable domain in full (rest from reference TRBV7-2 and TRBJ1-4): GAGVSQSPSNKVTEKGKDVELRCDPISGHTALYWYRQSLGQGLEFLIYFQGNSAPDKSGLPSDRFSAERTGGSVSTLTIQRTQQEDSAVYLCASSLAVNEKLFFGSGTQLSVL.